This T cell receptor (beta chain) was identified in a study of cytomegalovirus exposure and HLA in healthy donors. The protocol was immunoSEQ multiplex PCR, while the TCRdb copy is restricted to in-frame clones and leaves out a portion. The data hold some 250,000 clones, with 75% to 90% observed a single time. Germline CDR1 WNHNN, CDR2 SYGVQD (reference sequence). The CDR3 covers 21 residues. With V trimmed by 0 bases and J by 0 bases, 9 bases remained unmatched. Study findings and constraints: Rarity characterized most TCR sequences, yet some public TCRs appeared in many donors. Listed as cytomegalovirus-associated were 150 or so TCR beta chains. Reports showed the classifier diagnosing cytomegalovirus status with high specificity and sensitivity.

Points on this clone: Antigen: not known.

This chain links TRBV10-1 with TRBJ2-3; TRBD2 matches 16 bases. This TCR came from a woman aged 25-40 years in good health and CMV-seropositive. The specimen sequenced was PBMCs. The CDR3 DNA reads as TGCGCCAGCAGTGAGTCCCGTCTGGGACTAGCGGGAGGGCGAAGCACAGATACGCAGTATTTT. Its protein product is CASSESRLGLAGGRSTDTQYF.